This T cell receptor beta chain appears in the sequencing data of a study of cytomegalovirus exposure and HLA in healthy donors. The CDR3 has 15 amino acids. V lost 5 bases to trimming and J lost 4 bases, with 18 bases between them. Germline CDR1 reads LNHDA; CDR2 reads SQIVND (reference sequence). PCR involved 60 Vbeta and 13 Jbeta primers. Data came from immunoSEQ multiplex PCR; TCRdb stores just in-frame clones and leaves some out. The sample has fewer than 200,000 clones; 81% are singletons. The sequencing input was PBMCs. The chain is built from TRBV19 and TRBJ2-7; D is possibly TRBD1 (6 bases). The sequence was obtained from a woman in her 30s in good health and CMV-seronegative. CDR3 protein: CASSVREGERYEQYF. The CDR3 nucleotides read TGTGCCAGTAGTGTACGAGAGGGGGAGAGGTACGAGCAGTACTTC.